This T cell receptor (beta chain) derives from a study of spatial heterogeneity in lung cancer. Study at large: Consistently, beta-chain sequences turned up in larger numbers than alpha-chain sequences did. Study outcomes and limitations: The study found that ubiquitous and regional expanded TCR counts tracked ubiquitous and regional nonsynonymous mutations, respectively. How many expanded intratumoral alpha and beta TCRs were present tracked the tumor mutation count, which was a count of nonsynonymous mutations.

The J segment lost 10 bases and the V segment lost 3 bases, leaving 14 bases of the junction unmatched. Germline lookup yields CDR1 KGHSH and CDR2 LQKENI. The CDR3 is 17 amino acids. For this clonotype: Its cognate antigen is unknown.

MiXCR, run by TCRdb on the 5' RACE reads, gives a single entry per CDR3 protein. The sample carries 15,000 to 20,000 distinct CDR3 sequences, less than 7.5% recorded once. Time point given: sample taken at primary tumor resection. Whole RNA came from tumor, nontumor lung or frozen PBMC and was sequenced without being sorted. The sequence derives from a female donor with early-stage non-small cell lung cancer. The chain recombines TRBV18 with TRBJ2-6; 8 nucleotides align to TRBD1. This specimen was lung tumor tissue, taken at surgery. The CDR3 reads CASSPGQGMAVANVLTF. CDR3 sequence (DNA): TGTGCCAGCTCACCCGGACAGGGTATGGCTGTGGCAAACGTCCTGACTTTC.